This TCR beta chain is from a study of cytomegalovirus exposure and HLA in healthy donors. The data were produced by immunoSEQ multiplex PCR, yet TCRdb's version contains in-frame clones alone and is incomplete. The sample shows just under 150,000 clones, around 90% of them seen only once. Trimming took 0 bases from V and 7 from J, leaving 15 bases between them. Germline V lookup: CDR1 MNHEY, CDR2 SMNVEV (reference sequence). The CDR3 loop spans 15 amino acids. V usage is TRBV27 and J usage is TRBJ2-5; D might be TRBD2 (5 bases). Specimen: PBMCs. The receptor was derived from a man younger than 35 in good health and CMV-seropositive. The CDR3 sequence is CASSLSKGVRSTQYF. For the CDR3, the DNA is TGTGCCAGCAGTTTATCGAAGGGAGTCAGATCGACCCAGTACTTC.